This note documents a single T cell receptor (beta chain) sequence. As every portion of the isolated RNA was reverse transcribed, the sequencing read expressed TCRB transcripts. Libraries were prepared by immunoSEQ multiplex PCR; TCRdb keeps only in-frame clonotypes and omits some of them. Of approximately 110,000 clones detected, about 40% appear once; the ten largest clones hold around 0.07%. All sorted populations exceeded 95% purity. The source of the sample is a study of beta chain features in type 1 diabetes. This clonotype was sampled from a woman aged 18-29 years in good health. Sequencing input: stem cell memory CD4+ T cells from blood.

Here the CDR3 reads CASSIQQGYEQYF. As DNA, the CDR3 is TGTGCCAGTAGTATTCAGCAGGGATACGAGCAGTACTTC. This chain uses TRBV19 with TRBJ2-7; a weak D match, TRBD1 (5 bases). The germline V and J ends were trimmed by 3 bases and 4 bases, with 10 bases remaining between them. The germline gives CDR1 LNHDA, CDR2 SQIVND (reference sequence). The CDR3 has 13 amino acids.